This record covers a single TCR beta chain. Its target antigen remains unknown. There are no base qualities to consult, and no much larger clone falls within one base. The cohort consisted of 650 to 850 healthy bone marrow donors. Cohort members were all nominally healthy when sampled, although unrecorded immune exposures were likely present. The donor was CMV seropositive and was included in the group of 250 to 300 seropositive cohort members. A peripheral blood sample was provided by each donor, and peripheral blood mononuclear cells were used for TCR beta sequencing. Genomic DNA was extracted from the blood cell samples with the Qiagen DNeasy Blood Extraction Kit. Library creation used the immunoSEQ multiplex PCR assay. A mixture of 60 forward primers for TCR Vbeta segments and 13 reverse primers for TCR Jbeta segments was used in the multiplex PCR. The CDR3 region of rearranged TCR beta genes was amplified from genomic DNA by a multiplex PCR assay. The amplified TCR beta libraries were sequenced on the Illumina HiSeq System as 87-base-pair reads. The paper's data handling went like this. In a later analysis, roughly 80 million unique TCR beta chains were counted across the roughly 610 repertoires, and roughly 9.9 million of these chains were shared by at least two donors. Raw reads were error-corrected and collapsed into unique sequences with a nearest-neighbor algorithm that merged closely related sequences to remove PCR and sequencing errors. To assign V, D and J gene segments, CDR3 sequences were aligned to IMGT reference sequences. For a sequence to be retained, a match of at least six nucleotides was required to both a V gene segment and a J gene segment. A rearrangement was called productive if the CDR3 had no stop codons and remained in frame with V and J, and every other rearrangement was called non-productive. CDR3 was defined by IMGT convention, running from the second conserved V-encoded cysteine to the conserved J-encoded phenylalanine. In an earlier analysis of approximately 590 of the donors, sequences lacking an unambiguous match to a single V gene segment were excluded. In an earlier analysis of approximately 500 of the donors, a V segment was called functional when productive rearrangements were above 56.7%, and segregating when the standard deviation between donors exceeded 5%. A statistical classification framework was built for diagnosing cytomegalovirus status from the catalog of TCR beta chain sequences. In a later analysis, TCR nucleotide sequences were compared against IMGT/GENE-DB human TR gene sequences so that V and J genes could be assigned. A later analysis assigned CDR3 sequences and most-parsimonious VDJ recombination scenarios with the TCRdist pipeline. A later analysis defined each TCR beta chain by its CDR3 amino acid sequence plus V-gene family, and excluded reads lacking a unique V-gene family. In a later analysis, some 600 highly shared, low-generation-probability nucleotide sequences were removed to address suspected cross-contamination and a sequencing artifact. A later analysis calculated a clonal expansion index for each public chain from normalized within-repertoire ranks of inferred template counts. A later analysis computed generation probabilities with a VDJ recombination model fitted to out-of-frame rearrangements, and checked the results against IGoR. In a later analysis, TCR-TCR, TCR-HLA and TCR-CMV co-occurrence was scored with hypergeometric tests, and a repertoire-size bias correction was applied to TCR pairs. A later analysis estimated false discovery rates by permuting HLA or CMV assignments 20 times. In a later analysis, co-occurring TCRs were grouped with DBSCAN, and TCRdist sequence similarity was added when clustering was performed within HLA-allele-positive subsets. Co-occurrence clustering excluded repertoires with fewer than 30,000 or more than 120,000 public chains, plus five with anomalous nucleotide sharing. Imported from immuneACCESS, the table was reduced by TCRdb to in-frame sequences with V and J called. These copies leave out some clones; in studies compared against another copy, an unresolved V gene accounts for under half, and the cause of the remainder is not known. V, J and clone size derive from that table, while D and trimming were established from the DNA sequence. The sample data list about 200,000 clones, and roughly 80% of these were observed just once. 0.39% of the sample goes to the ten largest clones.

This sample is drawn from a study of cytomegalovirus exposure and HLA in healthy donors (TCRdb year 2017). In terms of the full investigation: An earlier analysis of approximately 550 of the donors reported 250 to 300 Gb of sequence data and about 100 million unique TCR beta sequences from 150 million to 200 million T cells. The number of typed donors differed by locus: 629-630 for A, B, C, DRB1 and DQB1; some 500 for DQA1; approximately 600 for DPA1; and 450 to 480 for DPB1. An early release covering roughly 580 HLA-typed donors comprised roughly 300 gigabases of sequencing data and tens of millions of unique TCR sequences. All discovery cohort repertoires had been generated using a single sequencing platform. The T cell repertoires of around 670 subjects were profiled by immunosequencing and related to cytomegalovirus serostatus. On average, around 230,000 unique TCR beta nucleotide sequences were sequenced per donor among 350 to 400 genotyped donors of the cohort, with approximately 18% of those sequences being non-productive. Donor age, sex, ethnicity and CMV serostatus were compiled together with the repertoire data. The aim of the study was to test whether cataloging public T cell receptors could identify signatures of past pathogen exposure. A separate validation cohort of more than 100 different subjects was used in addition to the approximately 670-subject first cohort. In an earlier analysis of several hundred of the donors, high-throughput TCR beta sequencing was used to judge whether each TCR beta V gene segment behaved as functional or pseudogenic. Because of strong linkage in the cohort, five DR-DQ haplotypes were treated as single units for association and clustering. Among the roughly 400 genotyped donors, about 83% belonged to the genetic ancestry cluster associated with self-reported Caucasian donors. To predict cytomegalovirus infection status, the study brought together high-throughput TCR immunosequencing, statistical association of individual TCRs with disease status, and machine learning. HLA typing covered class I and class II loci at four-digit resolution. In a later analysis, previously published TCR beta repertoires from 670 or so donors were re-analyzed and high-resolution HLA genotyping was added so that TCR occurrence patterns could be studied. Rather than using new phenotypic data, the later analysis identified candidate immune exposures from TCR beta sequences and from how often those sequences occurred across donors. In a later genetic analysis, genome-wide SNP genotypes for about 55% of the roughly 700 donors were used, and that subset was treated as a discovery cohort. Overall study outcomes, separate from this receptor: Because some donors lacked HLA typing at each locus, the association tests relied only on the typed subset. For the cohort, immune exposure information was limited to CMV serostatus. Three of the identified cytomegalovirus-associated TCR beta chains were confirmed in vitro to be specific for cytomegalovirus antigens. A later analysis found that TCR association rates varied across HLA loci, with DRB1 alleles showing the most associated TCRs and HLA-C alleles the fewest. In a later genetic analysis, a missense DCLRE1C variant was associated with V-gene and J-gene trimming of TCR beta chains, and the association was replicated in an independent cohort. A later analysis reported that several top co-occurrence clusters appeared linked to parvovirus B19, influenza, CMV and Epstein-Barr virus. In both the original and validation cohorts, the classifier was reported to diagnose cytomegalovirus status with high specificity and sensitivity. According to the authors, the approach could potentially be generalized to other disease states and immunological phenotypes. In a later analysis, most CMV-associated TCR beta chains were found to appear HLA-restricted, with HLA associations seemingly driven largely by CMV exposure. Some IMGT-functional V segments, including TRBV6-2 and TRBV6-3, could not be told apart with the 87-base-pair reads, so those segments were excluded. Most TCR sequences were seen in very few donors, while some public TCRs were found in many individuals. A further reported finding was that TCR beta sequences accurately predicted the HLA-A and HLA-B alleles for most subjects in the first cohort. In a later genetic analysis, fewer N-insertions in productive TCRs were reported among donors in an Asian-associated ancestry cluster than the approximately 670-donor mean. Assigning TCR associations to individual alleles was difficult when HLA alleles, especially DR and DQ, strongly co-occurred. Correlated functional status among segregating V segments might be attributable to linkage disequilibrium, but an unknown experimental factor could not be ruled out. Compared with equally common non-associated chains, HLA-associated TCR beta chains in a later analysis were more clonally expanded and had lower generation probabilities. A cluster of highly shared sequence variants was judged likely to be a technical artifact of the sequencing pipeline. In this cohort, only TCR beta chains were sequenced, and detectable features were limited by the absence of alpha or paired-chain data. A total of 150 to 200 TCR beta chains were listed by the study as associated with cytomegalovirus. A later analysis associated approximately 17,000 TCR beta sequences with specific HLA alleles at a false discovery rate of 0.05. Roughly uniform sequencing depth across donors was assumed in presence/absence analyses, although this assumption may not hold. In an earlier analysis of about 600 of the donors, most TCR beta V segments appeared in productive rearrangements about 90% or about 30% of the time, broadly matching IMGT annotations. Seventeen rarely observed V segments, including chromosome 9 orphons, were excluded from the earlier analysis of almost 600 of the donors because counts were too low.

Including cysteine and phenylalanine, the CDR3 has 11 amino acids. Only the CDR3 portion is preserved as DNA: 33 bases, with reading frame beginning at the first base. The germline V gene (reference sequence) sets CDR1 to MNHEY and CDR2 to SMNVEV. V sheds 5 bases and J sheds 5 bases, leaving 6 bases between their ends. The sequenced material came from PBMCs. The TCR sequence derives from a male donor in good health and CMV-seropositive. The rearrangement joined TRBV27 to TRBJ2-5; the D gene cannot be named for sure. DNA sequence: TGTGCCAGCAGTCACATGGAGACCCAGTACTTC. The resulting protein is CASSHMETQYF.